Detailed here is one T cell receptor beta chain. The CDR3 consists of 15 residues. The ends were cut back, 5 bases at V and 2 bases at J, with 18 bases in the middle. CDR1 and CDR2 from the germline V gene are SQVTM and ANQGSEA. The authors prepared the TCRbeta library with unique molecular identifiers. MiXCR, run by TCRdb on the PCR reads, gives a single entry per CDR3 protein. The table has under 400,000 distinct CDR3 sequences, more than 20% seen once. These data come from a study of T-cell reconstitution after alpha-beta-depleted transplantation in children. Sequences were derived from PBMCs, mostly from graft donor cells, sampled 180 days after TCRalphabeta/CD19-depleted stem cell transplant. The chain uses TRBV29-1 and TRBJ2-5; tentatively, D is TRBD1 or TRBD2 (5 bases each). The TCR was taken from a male patient younger than 18 who had a stem cell transplant for acute lymphoblastic leukemia, so the T cells may come from the graft donor. Here the CDR3 DNA reads TGCAGCGTTTACAATCCCGGGACGGCTCAAGAGACCCAGTACTTC. This translates into CSVYNPGTAQETQYF.